Included here is one TCR beta chain sequence, with context. This CDR3 has 14 residues. CDR1 and CDR2 from the germline V gene are MNHEY and SVGAGI. V was cut by 2 bases and J by 4 bases, with 12 bases left in between. This record comes from a study of blood T cell repertoires in COVID-19. Clones were sequenced by immunoSEQ multiplex PCR, and TCRdb holds only the in-frame ones, with some missing. The table has about 170,000 clones, 83% seen once. The source is a woman aged 45-60 years in a cohort exposed to, infected with or recovered from COVID-19 (not recorded which). What was sequenced was PBMCs or T cells enriched from blood (not recorded which). The rearrangement joins TRBV6-5 to TRBJ2-7; TRBD1 might be the D (6 bases). The CDR3 coding sequence is TGTGCCAGCAGTTACGATAAAGGGGGATACGAGCAGTACTTC. Its protein product is CASSYDKGGYEQYF.